Below are 27 T cell receptor beta chains sequenced from a single sample in a study of control samples from healthy donors and cancer patients. Profiled with immunoSEQ multiplex PCR; TCRdb holds only in-frame clones, not every one. The sample yields roughly 160,000 clones, roughly 95% seen once. The sequenced material came from blood. Source of these receptors: a woman aged 25 to 39 in good health.

The chain employs TRBV28 and TRBJ1-2; unclear D gene. Germline V gives CDR1 MDHEN, CDR2 SYDVKM. CDR3 length: 12 amino acids. Between the trimmed V and J ends, which lost 3 bases and 5 bases, there was a span of 7 bases. Here the CDR3 DNA reads TGTGCCAGCAGTTTGGATCTATATGGCTACACCTTC. This sequence encodes CASSLDLYGYTF.

This chain uses TRBV3-1 (or the pseudogene TRBV3-2) with TRBJ2-1; 8 bases are shared with TRBD1. With V trimmed by 3 bases and J by 6 bases, 10 bases remained unmatched. This CDR3 spans 16 amino acids. Germline V gene lookup returns CDR1 LGHDT and CDR2 YNNKEL (reference sequence). The CDR3 DNA reads as TGTGCCAGCAGCCAGGCTACCGGGACAGGAGGCAATGAGCAGTTCTTC. As protein: CASSQATGTGGNEQFF.

This chain connects TRBV28 to TRBJ2-1; D is undetermined. V was shortened by 4 bases and J by 2 bases, with 15 bases between the two germline ends. Germline V lookup: CDR1 MDHEN, CDR2 SYDVKM. The CDR3 is made up of 16 amino acids. The CDR3 DNA reads as TGTGCCAGCAGTTCCACTACTTGGGTCACCTACAATGAGCAGTTCTTC. It translates to CASSSTTWVTYNEQFF.

This chain uses TRBV5-5 with TRBJ2-7; 7 positions agree with TRBD1. CDR1 and CDR2 from the germline V gene are SGHKS and YYEKEE (reference sequence). The CDR3 runs 14 residues. The trim removed 0 bases at V and 2 bases at J, leaving 2 bases unmatched. In DNA, the CDR3 is TGTGCCAGCAGCTTGGCGGACAGGCCCTACGAGCAGTACTTC. Translating it yields CASSLADRPYEQYF.

This chain connects TRBV5-4 to TRBJ1-6; TRBD1 aligns across 10 bases. CDR1 SGHNT and CDR2 YYREEE come from the germline V gene (reference sequence). CDR3 length: 17 amino acids. V lost 1 base and J lost 8; bases outside the gene matches: 9. The CDR3 region has the DNA TGTGCCAGCAGCTTGTCTTGGACCGGGACAGGGGATTCACCCCTCCACTTT. This encodes CASSLSWTGTGDSPLHF.

The chain carries TRBV5-6 and TRBJ1-6; possible D gene TRBD1, 5 bases. V dropped 2 bases and J dropped 10 bases, with 22 bases sitting between them. Germline lookup yields CDR1 SGHDT and CDR2 YYEEEE. CDR3 length: 17 residues. As DNA, the CDR3 is TGTGCCAGCAGCTTCGGGCGGACTTCCTGGGGGGGATCACCCCTCCACTTT. As protein: CASSFGRTSWGGSPLHF. The variable domain in full, completed from reference TRBV5-6 and TRBJ1-6, reads DAGVTQSPTHLIKTRGQQVTLRCSPKSGHDTVSWYQQALGQGPQFIFQYYEEEERQRGNFPDRFSGHQFPNYSSELNVNALLLGDSALYLCASSFGRTSWGGSPLHFGNGTRLTVT.

The V call is TRBV2, the J call TRBJ1-2; D is possibly TRBD1 (5 bases). Germline CDR1 is SNHLY and CDR2 is FYNNEI. The CDR3 is made up of 16 amino acids. Trimming shortened V by 0 bases and J by 5 bases, and 16 bases separated the two germline ends. The CDR3 sequence: CASSEALGIGGYGYTF. The DNA of the CDR3 is TGTGCCAGCAGTGAAGCGCTTGGCATTGGGGGGTATGGCTACACCTTC.

The rearrangement joins TRBV6-5 to TRBJ2-7; 10 bases match TRBD1. The germline CDR1 and CDR2 sequences are MNHEY and SVGAGI. The CDR3 is 14 amino acids. V trimming: 7 bases; J trimming: 2 bases; junction bases outside the gene matches: 5. The CDR3 DNA follows: TGTGCCAGCAACCGGGACAGGGGACCCTACGAGCAGTACTTC. It translates to CASNRDRGPYEQYF.

The chain uses TRBV4-1 and TRBJ1-2; possibly TRBD1 for D (5 bases). V lost 4 bases and J 2 bases, leaving 17 bases between the germline ends. Germline CDR1 reads MGHRA; CDR2 reads YSYEKL. The CDR3 is made up of 16 amino acids. In nucleotides, the CDR3 is TGCGCCAGCAGCCCCTTACCGGGGCAGGCCAACTATGGCTACACCTTC. It yields the protein CASSPLPGQANYGYTF.

This chain joins TRBV7-6 and TRBJ1-4, with D possibly matching TRBD1 (6 bases). Looked up from germline, CDR1 is SGHVS and CDR2 is FNYEAQ. The V gene lost 5 bases and the J gene lost 5 bases, with 9 bases spanning the gap. CDR3 length: 13 amino acids. CDR3: CASSGGPNEKLFF. CDR3 sequence (DNA): TGTGCCAGCAGCGGGGGGCCAAATGAAAAACTGTTTTTT.

This clone was detected only once. V and J are TRBV5-1 and TRBJ2-7; 7 bases are a match to TRBD1. Unmatched junction bases numbered 26, after V lost 1 base and J lost 4 bases. The germline V gene encodes CDR1 SGHRS and CDR2 YFSETQ. There are 21 residues in the CDR3. This CDR3 reads CASSLRQGQATPGRPGYEQYF. The CDR3 DNA is TGCGCCAGCAGCTTGAGACAGGGCCAGGCTACCCCGGGGCGGCCGGGGTACGAGCAGTACTTC.

CDR3 loop: CASSLPQGYNEQFF. The CDR3 coding sequence is TGTGCCAGCAGCTTGCCCCAGGGCTACAATGAGCAGTTCTTC. The chain has TRBV5-4 and TRBJ2-1, with D perhaps matching TRBD1 (5 bases). Germline V CDR1 and CDR2: SGHNT, YYREEE (reference sequence). V was pared by 1 base and J by 3 bases, with 8 bases between. There are 14 residues in the CDR3.

V gene TRBV7-8 combines with J gene TRBJ2-3, with D possibly matching TRBD2 (6 bases). The CDR3 has 15 amino acids. Looked up from germline, CDR1 is SGHVS and CDR2 is FQNEAQ. The V end was cut by 1 base, the J end by 3 bases, with 11 bases between. For the CDR3, the DNA is TGTGCCAGCAGCTTAGATGGACTATTAACAGATACGCAGTATTTT. Residues: CASSLDGLLTDTQYF.

This clone was counted a single time. The rearrangement joins TRBV11-2 to TRBJ1-2; 10 positions match TRBD1. The J segment lost 5 bases and the V segment lost 1 base, leaving 10 bases of the junction unmatched. The CDR3 length is 17 residues. Germline lookup yields CDR1 SGHAT and CDR2 FQNNGV. The CDR3 DNA reads TGTGCCAGCAGCTTAGGAACCGGGACAGGGGTTCGGTATGGCTACACCTTC. It codes for CASSLGTGTGVRYGYTF. Drawing the rest from reference TRBV11-2 and TRBJ1-2, the complete variable domain is EAGVAQSPRYKIIEKRQSVAFWCNPISGHATLYWYQQILGQGPKLLIQFQNNGVVDDSQLPKDRFSAERLKGVDSTLKIQPAKLEDSAVYLCASSLGTGTGVRYGYTFGSGTRLTVV.

The CDR3 DNA reads as TGTGCCAGCACTCGAGGGGACAGGGGGTACGAGCAGTACTTC. Residues: CASTRGDRGYEQYF. V gene TRBV6-5 combines with J gene TRBJ2-7, with TRBD1 identical over 11 bases. V lost 7 bases to trimming and J lost 4 bases; unmatched junction nucleotides: 6. Germline CDR1 is MNHEY and CDR2 is SVGAGI. This CDR3 comprises 14 residues.

This clone showed up just a few times. This chain joins TRBV4-1 and TRBJ2-2, with TRBD1 as a possible D gene (5 bases). The CDR3 length is 14 residues. Looked up from germline, CDR1 is MGHRA and CDR2 is YSYEKL. The ends were cut back, 4 bases at V and 1 base at J, with 7 bases in the middle. CDR3: CASSRGQNTGELFF. CDR3 DNA sequence: TGCGCCAGCAGCCGCGGACAGAACACCGGGGAGCTGTTTTTT.

J is TRBJ2-1 and V is TRBV4-1; 8 nucleotides match TRBD2. There are 17 residues in the CDR3. The V segment lost 4 bases and the J segment 7 bases; nucleotides outside the gene matches: 15. Germline CDR1 and CDR2: MGHRA and YSYEKL. CDR3 sequence (DNA): TGCGCCAGCAGCCCGCGGGGAGTAGCGGGAACTGTTAATGAGCAGTTCTTC. Protein: CASSPRGVAGTVNEQFF.

The chain couples TRBV3-1 (or the pseudogene TRBV3-2) to TRBJ2-1; no definite D call. CDR1 and CDR2 from the germline V gene are LGHDT and YNNKEL (reference sequence). The CDR3 spans 14 residues. V dropped 0 bases and J dropped 4 bases, with 7 bases sitting between them. CDR3 loop: CASSQEWQYNEQFF. The DNA of the CDR3 is TGTGCCAGCAGCCAAGAATGGCAGTACAATGAGCAGTTCTTC.

The chain employs TRBV28 and TRBJ2-2; 10 nucleotides line up with TRBD2. This CDR3 has 15 amino acids. Germline V gives CDR1 MDHEN, CDR2 SYDVKM. Trimming cost V 6 bases and J 4 bases; bases outside gene matches: 5. In DNA, the CDR3 is TGTGCCAGCAGCGGGTCTAGCGGGGGCACCGGGGAGCTGTTTTTT. Protein sequence: CASSGSSGGTGELFF.

The rearrangement joins TRBV6-5 to TRBJ1-1, with 7 bases that match TRBD1. Germline V CDR1 and CDR2: MNHEY, SVGAGI. V shed 6 bases, J shed 0 bases, and the junction held 4 bases outside the gene matches. The CDR3 totals 14 residues. The CDR3 DNA reads as TGTGCCAGCAGGAGACAGGGAATGAACACTGAAGCTTTCTTT. Protein product: CASRRQGMNTEAFF.

The chain is built from TRBV7-9 and TRBJ1-1; 7 bases match TRBD1. The CDR3 has 14 amino acids. V shed 3 bases, J shed 7 bases, and the junction held 8 bases outside the gene matches. CDR1 is SEHNR and CDR2 is FQNEAQ in the germline V gene (reference sequence). CDR3 sequence reads: CASSLEGGGNEAFF. Written as DNA, the CDR3 is TGTGCCAGCAGCTTGGAAGGGGGCGGGAATGAAGCTTTCTTT. Full variable domain (missing parts from reference TRBV7-9 and TRBJ1-1): DTGVSQNPRHKITKRGQNVTFRCDPISEHNRLYWYRQTLGQGPEFLTYFQNEAQLEKSRLLSDRFSAERPKGSFSTLEIQRTEQGDSAMYLCASSLEGGGNEAFFGQGTRLTVV.

For the CDR3, the DNA is TGTGCCACCAGTGATTTGGGCCCGAGCTCCTACAATGAGCAGTTCTTC. It yields the protein CATSDLGPSSYNEQFF. The chain couples TRBV24-1 to TRBJ2-1; no definite D call. Trimming removed 0 bases at V and 0 bases at J, with 8 bases between. CDR3 length: 16 amino acids. Per the germline V gene, CDR1 is KGHDR and CDR2 is SFDVKD.

The gene calls are TRBV15 and TRBJ1-1, with D perhaps TRBD1 (5 bases). Per germline, CDR1 LNHNV and CDR2 YYDKDF (reference sequence). The CDR3 covers 14 residues. Trimming cost V 3 bases and J 4 bases, with 12 bases left between them. The CDR3: CATSSQRRGTEAFF. DNA of the CDR3: TGTGCCACCAGCAGCCAGAGGAGGGGCACTGAAGCTTTCTTT.

The chain links TRBV5-4 to TRBJ2-2; 9 bases are shared with TRBD1. The CDR3 totals 17 residues. The germline gives CDR1 SGHNT, CDR2 YYREEE (reference sequence). With 0 bases clipped from V and 5 bases from J, the junction kept 8 bases outside the gene matches. CDR3 sequence: CASSLARQGGRTGELFF. The CDR3 coding sequence is TGTGCCAGCAGCTTGGCCCGACAGGGGGGCAGAACCGGGGAGCTGTTTTTT.

This chain joins TRBV5-1 and TRBJ1-1; D remains unclear. The V and J ends lost 4 bases and 1 base respectively, with 14 bases between them. The CDR3 extends over 15 amino acids. Germline V CDR1 and CDR2: SGHRS, YFSETQ. CDR3: CASSLGWQTNTEAFF. The CDR3 coding sequence is TGCGCCAGCAGCCTGGGCTGGCAGACGAACACTGAAGCTTTCTTT.

The chain combines TRBV28 with TRBJ1-3; a weak D match, TRBD1 (6 bases). V was cut by 7 bases and J by 4 bases, with 14 bases left in between. CDR3 length: 14 residues. Germline assignment: CDR1 MDHEN and CDR2 SYDVKM. The CDR3 is CASTQQGGGNTIYF. In DNA form, the CDR3 reads TGTGCCAGCACCCAACAGGGTGGCGGAAACACCATATATTTT.

V usage is TRBV4-1 and J usage is TRBJ2-7; 8 positions agree with TRBD1. The CDR3 consists of 13 residues. Germline V lookup: CDR1 MGHRA, CDR2 YSYEKL. V was pared by 4 bases and J by 2 bases, with 1 base of the junction left unmatched. The CDR3 protein is CASSLQGAYEQYF. CDR3 sequence (DNA): TGCGCCAGCAGCCTACAGGGGGCCTACGAGCAGTACTTC.